The TCR beta chain under discussion was sequenced for a study of PD-1 blockade in classical Hodgkin lymphoma. CDR3 size: 14 residues. The J segment lost 5 bases and the V segment lost 1 base, leaving 4 bases of the junction unmatched. Germline V gene data show CDR1 as MGHDK and CDR2 as SYGVNS. Each of the patients experienced relapse following autologous stem cell transplantation, and their brentuximab vedotin exposure differed. Of note for this clone: Its antigen is not known.

Findings of the study overall: Differences between repertoires have undefined causes, possibly disease activity or prior therapy. CD4+ TCR diversity climbed significantly by C4D1, unlike CD8+ TCR diversity. Complete responders started with a diversity level that resembled newly diagnosed patients at baseline.

Measured with immunoSEQ multiplex PCR; TCRdb has only the in-frame clones, and not every one. This table holds some 41,000 clones, approximately 80% found once. This receptor was identified in a human donor with classical Hodgkin lymphoma. Sequencing used peripheral blood mononuclear cells (PBMCs), obtained at baseline. The chain links TRBV25-1 to TRBJ1-1; 7 bases are a match to TRBD1. The DNA of the CDR3 is TGTGCCAGCAGTGAATCTCAGGGACAGACTGAAGCTTTCTTT. Its protein is CASSESQGQTEAFF.